The T cell receptor beta chain under discussion was sequenced for a study of T-cell reconstitution after alpha-beta-depleted transplantation in children. Study observations and caveats: It was surviving recipient T cells and thymic progenitors that gave some patients high TCRbeta diversity at day 60.

During its preparation, the TCRbeta library received unique molecular identifiers. MiXCR, applied by TCRdb to the PCR reads, yields one record per CDR3 protein. The sample consists of over 80,000 distinct CDR3 sequences, around a quarter of them appearing once. Notes on this clonotype: Its antigen is unidentified.

Germline V gene sequence: CDR1 LGHDT, CDR2 YNNKEL (reference sequence). V dropped 3 bases and J dropped 4 bases, with 15 bases sitting between them. The CDR3 loop spans 16 amino acids. This receptor was identified in a boy aged 2 to 10 with acute lymphoblastic leukemia, due to receive a stem cell transplant. V usage is TRBV3-1 and J usage is TRBJ2-2, with D hard to call. The sequencing used PBMCs, collected before TCRalphabeta/CD19-depleted stem cell transplant. The CDR3 region is CASSHLVAGRTGELFF. The CDR3, as DNA: TGTGCCAGCAGCCACCTAGTAGCCGGTCGCACCGGGGAGCTGTTTTTT.